This TCR beta chain was documented in a study of T cells in Graves' hyperthyroidism and ophthalmopathy (dated by TCRdb to the late 2010s). At the level of the whole study: Peripheral blood was sampled at the time of initial diagnosis, prior to any treatment. The 100 or so discovery patients were divided at random into training and test sets in a 7:3 ratio. TCR V-J signatures able to tell the groups apart were searched for in a discovery cohort of 90 to 100 patients, of whom about 40 had Graves' ophthalmopathy and about 60 had stable Graves' hyperthyroidism. The paper describes TCR Vbeta CDR3 sequencing of 135 peripheral blood samples, made up of approximately 40 ophthalmopathy patients, 70 to 80 hyperthyroidism patients and 17 progressor patients. The study also compared thyroid tissue and blood T-cell repertoires from more than five Graves' hyperthyroidism patients. Once sampling was done, hyperthyroidism patients were given methimazole at a starting dose of 30 mg daily, whereas ophthalmopathy patients were given high-dose intravenous methylprednisolone. Prospective prediction of ophthalmopathy was tested in an independent validation cohort of approximately 19 hyperthyroidism patients and some 17 patients who later progressed to ophthalmopathy.

Summary of the overall study and its limitations: Sample size was not statistically predetermined, and blinding of investigators to group allocation was not performed. During validation, the model predicted progression to ophthalmopathy a median of around 7 months ahead of onset, with more than 60% sensitivity and 72% to 85% specificity. A model built on a 13 V-J signature distinguished ophthalmopathy from stable hyperthyroidism, reaching roughly 88% sensitivity and about 81% specificity in cross-validation and 80%/75% in testing. Blood samples also contained most of the expanded thyroid clonotypes (frequency above 0.001), which suggests that blood repertoires may reflect thyroid immune responses.

The table lists this clonotype with many counts. The target of this receptor is not known. There are no base qualities to consult, and no much larger clone falls within one base. Hyperthyroidism patients were newly diagnosed, had a disease duration of under 2 months, and were aged 18 to 65 years. Patients with uncontrolled infections, other autoimmune diseases, pregnancy or lactation were excluded. Clinical symptoms, serum thyroxine and TRAb, thyroid ultrasound, and orbital computed tomography formed the basis for the diagnoses. Blood from progressor patients was collected at the time of first diagnosis with hyperthyroidism, before any ophthalmopathy symptoms had appeared. Ficoll-Paque density gradient centrifugation was used to isolate PBMCs from about 10 ml of fresh peripheral blood. Patients classed as progressors first received a Graves' hyperthyroidism diagnosis and then went on to develop ophthalmopathy during follow-up. Trizol reagent was used to extract total RNA, and RNA quality was then checked on an Agilent 2100 Bioanalyzer.

The TCR beta CDR3 regions were amplified from RNA transcripts. The first round of RT-PCR for the TCR CDR3 was performed with the HTBI primer set and the Qiagen OneStep RT-PCR kit. The libraries were constructed in a second round of multiplex PCR and then size-selected and purified. Libraries were sequenced paired-end with 100 bp reads on an Illumina HiSeq2000. As for the authors' bioinformatics: SOAPnuke was used to process the raw data, with reads discarded if the reads contained adapters or uncalled bases, had a mean Phred below 15, or lacked an exact constant-primer or identifier match. High-quality paired reads were merged with COPE v1.2.5, and unique nucleotide sequences were defined as clonotypes. Clonotypes were aligned to IMGT TRBV, TRBD and TRBJ reference segments using MiTCR v1.1. Only V-J combinations with frequency above 0.0001, covering 99% to 99.2% of repertoires, were analysed. The TCS score was defined as F50 (clonal expansion) divided by E x V (chaos), with BLOSUM62-based TCRdist calculated between CDR3 peptides within each V-J. Welch's t-statistics and random forest reduced roughly 500 V-J features to 13, which were used in a naive Bayes classifier (R e1071). TCRdb itself trimmed the public reads at Q25 with fastp, ran MiXCR and retained productive beta chains. When rows share a CDR3 protein, they turn into one entry using the most common DNA and genes. TCRdb assigned the V and J calls; the authors' analysis was not used. Here the sample has over 250,000 distinct CDR3 sequences; around 25% occur a single time. Roughly 24% of the sample is taken by the ten largest.

Material for sequencing was blood. The TCR sequence derives from a man in his forties or fifties with Graves' hyperthyroidism that later progressed to Graves' ophthalmopathy.

The CDR3 region reads CASSYSENSPLHF. In nucleotide form, the sequence is TGTGCCAGCAGTTACTCCGAAAATTCACCCCTCCACTTT. This chain is built from TRBV6-5 and TRBJ1-6, with no reliable assignment of the D segment. Deletion took 0 bases off V and 7 bases off J, with a span of 4 bases between the germline ends. Per the germline V gene, MNHEY is the CDR1 and SVGAGI is the CDR2. Spanning cysteine to phenylalanine, the CDR3 consists of 13 amino acids. Only the CDR3 part of the read is kept: 39 bases, read in frame from the first base.